This entry features one T cell receptor (beta chain) sequence. Its antigen is currently unknown. This sample was included in a study of T-cell reconstitution after alpha-beta-depleted transplantation in children. V was cut by 5 bases and J by 9 bases, with 17 bases left in between. The germline V gene has CDR1 MDHEN and CDR2 SYDVKM. This CDR3 has 14 residues. Study results and caveats: About two months after transplant, alpha-beta T cells reportedly came from several hundred expanded graft clones. One year post-transplant, T-cell counts and diversity were largely derived from T cells produced anew. Where some patients showed high TCRbeta diversity at day 60, it came from recipient T cells and thymic progenitors that had survived.

The TCRbeta library incorporated unique molecular identifiers. TCRdb fed the PCR reads into MiXCR, producing one record per CDR3 protein. Of 250,000 or so distinct CDR3 sequences listed, approximately 24% are singletons. Sequenced here: PBMCs, mostly from graft donor cells, sampled 360 days after TCRalphabeta/CD19-depleted stem cell transplant. This receptor was identified in a female patient between 2 and 15 years old who had a stem cell transplant for congenital amegakaryocytic thrombocytopenia, so the T cells may come from the graft donor. The chain employs TRBV28 and TRBJ2-1; the D gene is possibly TRBD2 (5 bases). For the CDR3, the DNA is TGTGCCAGCAGTATATCCGCACAACGGGGTGAGCAGTTCTTC. Translation: CASSISAQRGEQFF. Variable domain in full (rest from reference TRBV28 and TRBJ2-1): DVKVTQSSRYLVKRTGEKVFLECVQDMDHENMFWYRQDPGLGLRLIYFSYDVKMKEKGDIPEGYSVSREKKERFSLILESASTNQTSMYLCASSISAQRGEQFFGPGTRLTVL.